Below, 25 T cell receptor beta chains from the same sample are listed, as sequenced in a study of CD8 T cells in ankylosing spondylitis. TCRdb called the 5' RACE reads again in MiXCR, with one record for every CDR3 protein. The sample has approximately 210,000 distinct CDR3 sequences, about 13% seen once. Material for sequencing was blood, either unsorted or a sorted T cell fraction (not recorded which). All receptors derive from a male donor with ankylosing spondylitis or in good health (not recorded which).

This clonotype was counted at least ten times. The rearrangement links TRBV5-1 to TRBJ2-5, with TRBD2 as a possible D gene (5 bases). The CDR3 runs to 11 residues. With 5 bases removed from V and 9 bases from J, the gap between germline ends came to 11 bases. The germline V gene has CDR1 SGHRS and CDR2 YFSETQ. This chain's CDR3 is CASSFLEAQYF. The CDR3 coding sequence is TGCGCCAGCAGTTTCCTGGAGGCCCAGTACTTC.

The table lists this clonotype with a few counts. This chain uses TRBV5-1 with TRBJ2-7; 7 bases map to TRBD2. The CDR3 has 12 residues. J lost 0 bases, V lost 7 bases, and 1 base had no gene match. Germline lookup yields CDR1 SGHRS and CDR2 YFSETQ. The DNA for the CDR3 is TGCGCCAGCGGGGGGGACTCCTACGAGCAGTACTTC. Amino acids: CASGGDSYEQYF.

CDR3 region: CASSFPGQGTSTEAFF. The CDR3 nucleotides are TGTGCCAGCAGTTTTCCGGGACAGGGGACCAGCACTGAAGCTTTCTTT. The chain uses TRBV2 and TRBJ1-1; 10 bases are a match to TRBD1. The germline CDR1 and CDR2 sequences are SNHLY and FYNNEI. The CDR3 is made up of 16 amino acids. The trim removed 5 bases at V and 4 bases at J, leaving 10 bases unmatched.

A few counts support this clonotype. The J gene is TRBJ2-7, the V gene TRBV5-1, with D uncertain. There are 14 residues in the CDR3. Trimming removed 2 bases from V and 0 bases from J, with 9 bases in between. CDR1 and CDR2 (germline): SGHRS, YFSETQ. In DNA, the CDR3 is TGCGCCAGCAGCTTAAGGGCCTACTCCTACGAGCAGTACTTC. Residues: CASSLRAYSYEQYF.

The rearrangement links TRBV4-1 to TRBJ1-2; D is undetermined. Trimming shortened V by 1 base and J by 4 bases, and 16 bases separated the two germline ends. The CDR3 consists of 16 residues. The V gene's germline CDR1 is MGHRA and CDR2 YSYEKL. The CDR3 DNA reads TGCGCCAGCAGCCAAGTCGGGGATTCACTGGGCTATGGCTACACCTTC. Protein product: CASSQVGDSLGYGYTF.

This clonotype was detected many times. V gene TRBV12-3 or TRBV12-4 combines with J gene TRBJ2-3, with D perhaps TRBD1 (6 bases). Trimming took 6 bases from V and 1 from J, leaving 14 bases between them. The CDR3 has 15 residues. CDR3 sequence reads: CASSEQGWGTDTQYF. CDR3 DNA sequence: TGTGCCAGCAGCGAACAGGGTTGGGGCACAGATACGCAGTATTTT.

There are a few counts of this clonotype. The chain recombines TRBV27 with TRBJ2-7; 13 nucleotides match TRBD2. Per the germline V gene, CDR1 is MNHEY and CDR2 is SMNVEV (reference sequence). CDR3 length equals 17 residues. Trimming took 4 bases from V and 7 from J; bases not matched to a gene: 13. CDR3 bases: TGTGCCAGCAGTTCCAGGGGGAGACTAGCGGGAGGAGTGGAGCAGTACTTC. This encodes CASSSRGRLAGGVEQYF.

This clonotype appeared a few times. Here the CDR3 DNA reads TGTGCCAGCAAACTAGGGGGGGCGGCGAACACTGAAGCTTTCTTT. Encoded protein: CASKLGGAANTEAFF. The chain joins TRBV12-3 or TRBV12-4 to TRBJ1-1, with a weak D call TRBD1 (6 bases). Trimming shortened V by 7 bases and J by 1 base, and 16 bases separated the two germline ends. CDR3 size: 15 residues.

At least ten counts were recorded for this clonotype. The chain joins TRBV3-1 to TRBJ2-1; a possible D gene is TRBD2 (6 bases). This CDR3 has 14 residues. Between the trimmed V and J ends, which lost 4 bases and 8 bases, there was a span of 15 bases. The germline gives CDR1 LGHDT, CDR2 YNNKEL (reference sequence). The CDR3 is CASSPEGRYYEQFF. DNA for the CDR3: TGTGCCAGCAGCCCGGAGGGGAGGTATTATGAGCAGTTCTTC.

This clonotype was found many times. The CDR3 nucleotides read TGCGCCAGCAGCTTTGGGATTAGCTACGAGCAGTACTTC. Translation: CASSFGISYEQYF. V usage is TRBV5-1 and J usage is TRBJ2-7; D unclear. CDR1 is SGHRS, CDR2 YFSETQ, per germline. The CDR3 runs 13 residues. Trimming took 2 bases from V and 3 from J, leaving 9 bases between them.

V usage is TRBV10-3 and J usage is TRBJ2-2, with no clear D. CDR1 and CDR2 from the germline V gene are ENHRY and SYGVKD. The CDR3 totals 13 residues. Between the trimmed V and J ends, which lost 3 bases and 3 bases, there was a span of 5 bases. As DNA, the CDR3 is TGTGCCATCAGTGAAAAGGACACCGGGGAGCTGTTTTTT. Protein: CAISEKDTGELFF.

This rearrangement joins TRBV11-2 to TRBJ2-3, with TRBD1 matching 10 bases. The V gene end was trimmed by 1 base and the J gene end by 3 bases; junction bases not matched to a gene: 4. The germline V gene encodes CDR1 SGHAT and CDR2 FQNNGV. The CDR3 covers 16 residues. The CDR3 sequence is CASSLGTGGNTDTQYF. Written as DNA, the CDR3 is TGTGCCAGCAGCTTAGGGACAGGGGGAAATACAGATACGCAGTATTTT.

This clonotype was seen many times. The chain employs TRBV7-6 and TRBJ2-7, with 7 bases identical to TRBD2. The V gene end was trimmed by 5 bases and the J gene end by 5 bases; junction bases not matched to a gene: 9. Germline V gene sequence: CDR1 SGHVS, CDR2 FNYEAQ. This CDR3 is 14 amino acids long. CDR3 coding DNA: TGTGCCAGCAGCCCAGGGAGGGAAAGCGACGAGCAGTACTTC. Protein: CASSPGRESDEQYF.

The chain combines TRBV2 with TRBJ1-2; D gene uncertain. CDR3 size: 12 residues. The V end lost 1 base, the J end lost 11 bases, and 11 bases lay between the germline ends. Per the germline V gene, CDR1 is SNHLY and CDR2 is FYNNEI. CDR3 bases: TGTGCCAGCAGTGAAGGGTCAGGCCGTTACACCTTC. It is translated as CASSEGSGRYTF.

This sequence joins TRBV4-2 and TRBJ2-3; TRBD2 agrees at 9 bases. The V gene's germline CDR1 is LGHNA and CDR2 YNFKEQ. CDR3 length: 14 amino acids. Unmatched junction bases numbered 4, after V lost 4 bases and J lost 5 bases. The CDR3 protein is CASSPSGEGDTQYF. For the CDR3, the DNA is TGTGCCAGCAGCCCTAGCGGGGAGGGAGATACGCAGTATTTT.

This chain joins TRBV7-9 and TRBJ2-5, with TRBD2 matching over 7 bases. The CDR3 is made up of 15 amino acids. The germline V gene has CDR1 SEHNR and CDR2 FQNEAQ (reference sequence). Trimming cost V 1 base and J 9 bases; bases outside gene matches: 11. CDR3 protein: CASSLGPTGAGAQYF. DNA for the CDR3: TGTGCCAGCAGCTTAGGACCTACCGGGGCGGGGGCCCAGTACTTC.

V gene TRBV5-1 combines with J gene TRBJ2-1; 7 bases are shared with TRBD2. CDR1 is SGHRS and CDR2 is YFSETQ in the germline V gene. This CDR3 spans 14 amino acids. The junction had 0 bases not matched to a gene; V was cut back by 3 bases and J by 0 bases. The CDR3 region has the DNA TGCGCCAGCAGCTCTAGCGGCTCCTACAATGAGCAGTTCTTC. This sequence encodes CASSSSGSYNEQFF.

J is TRBJ2-3 and V is TRBV25-1; tentatively, D is TRBD2 (5 bases). CDR1 MGHDK and CDR2 SYGVNS come from the germline V gene. This CDR3 region has 15 residues. V gave up 0 bases and J gave up 3 bases, with 10 bases separating them. CDR3 region: CASSEYGSGTDTQYF. The CDR3 nucleotides read TGTGCCAGCAGTGAATACGGCTCGGGGACAGATACGCAGTATTTT.

This clonotype was seen more than once but under ten times. The V gene is TRBV20-1, the J gene TRBJ2-7; 11 bases agree with TRBD2. This CDR3 is built from 15 residues. Per the germline V gene, CDR1 is DFQATT and CDR2 is SNEGSKA (reference sequence). Losses at the gene ends were 3 bases for V and 2 bases for J; bases not matched to a gene: 6. CDR3 in DNA: TGCAGTGCTAGTGCCGGGACTAGCGGTACCTACGAGCAGTACTTC. This sequence encodes CSASAGTSGTYEQYF.

This chain uses TRBV6-1 with TRBJ2-7; possibly TRBD1 for D (6 bases). The CDR3 is 13 residues long. V was pared by 5 bases and J by 3 bases, with 11 bases between. Germline CDR1 is MNHNS and CDR2 is SASEGT. CDR3 sequence reads: CASSRQENYEQYF. The CDR3, as DNA: TGTGCCAGCAGTCGACAGGAAAACTACGAGCAGTACTTC.

This clonotype came up a few times. V gene TRBV7-7 combines with J gene TRBJ2-7; 7 positions match TRBD1. The CDR3 is 15 residues long. V lost 5 bases and J lost 6; bases outside the gene matches: 13. Germline loops: CDR1 SSHAT, CDR2 FNYEAQ (reference sequence). CDR3 sequence (DNA): TGTGCCAGCAGCCGAGAATACAGGGGAGTAGGCGAGCAGTACTTC. Translating it yields CASSREYRGVGEQYF.

The chain joins TRBV9 to TRBJ2-3; D perhaps matches TRBD1 (6 bases). Trimming took off 2 bases at V and 6 bases at J, with 7 bases between the two ends. This CDR3 spans 12 amino acids. CDR1 and CDR2 from the germline V gene are SGDLS and YYNGEE. The CDR3: CASSVTGDTQYF. The CDR3 nucleotides read TGTGCCAGCAGCGTTACAGGGGATACGCAGTATTTT. The full variable domain, completed using reference TRBV9 and TRBJ2-3, is DSGVTQTPKHLITATGQRVTLRCSPRSGDLSVYWYQQSLDQGLQFLIQYYNGEERAKGNILERFSAQQFPDLHSELNLSSLELGDSALYFCASSVTGDTQYFGPGTRLTVL.

J is TRBJ2-7 and V is TRBV15; D might be TRBD1 or TRBD2, each matching 6 bases. The CDR3 covers 15 residues. Trimming cost V 3 bases and J 3 bases, with 15 bases left between them. Germline loops: CDR1 LNHNV, CDR2 YYDKDF (reference sequence). The CDR3 coding sequence is TGTGCCACCAGCAGGAACAGGGAGGCCGGCTACGAGCAGTACTTC. This gives the protein CATSRNREAGYEQYF.

The CDR3 DNA reads as TGTGCCAGCAGCTTGGGACAGGGAAACTACAATGAGCAGTTCTTC. It encodes CASSLGQGNYNEQFF. V gene TRBV7-9 combines with J gene TRBJ2-1; TRBD1 agrees at 9 bases. Losses at the gene ends were 3 bases for V and 3 bases for J; bases not matched to a gene: 3. This CDR3 spans 15 amino acids. Germline V gives CDR1 SEHNR, CDR2 FQNEAQ (reference sequence).

This clonotype appeared many times. This chain uses TRBV5-1 with TRBJ1-1; no clear D. This CDR3 is 15 amino acids long. Per the germline V gene, CDR1 is SGHRS and CDR2 is YFSETQ. V lost 0 bases and J 0 bases, leaving 9 bases between the germline ends. The CDR3 protein is CASSLDSTLNTEAFF. The CDR3 bases are TGCGCCAGCAGCTTGGACAGCACTTTGAACACTGAAGCTTTCTTT.